What follows describes a single T cell receptor (beta chain). These data originate in a study of OX40 agonist ivuxolimab in advanced cancers. The CDR3 extends over 16 amino acids. Germline lookup yields CDR1 SNHLY and CDR2 FYNNEI. V shed 6 bases and J 7 bases; nucleotides not matched to a gene: 9. Repertoires were generated with immunoSEQ multiplex PCR, while TCRdb's copy carries only in-frame clones and drops some. The data hold more than 25,000 clones, with 80% to 90% observed a single time. This sequence joins TRBV2 and TRBJ1-4; 12 nucleotides align to TRBD1. Source: CD4+ or CD8+ T cells sorted from blood, taken in a trial of the OX40 agonist ivuxolimab. The TCR sequence derives from an adult with an advanced solid tumor such as melanoma, head and neck, liver or kidney cancer. The CDR3 reads CASRAGTGGTAEKLFF. CDR3 DNA: TGTGCCAGCAGGGCCGGGACAGGGGGCACGGCTGAAAAACTGTTTTTT. Full variable domain (rest looked up from reference TRBV2 and TRBJ1-4): EPEVTQTPSHQVTQMGQEVILRCVPISNHLYFYWYRQILGQKVEFLVSFYNNEISEKSEIFDDQFSVERPDGSNFTLKIRSTKLEDSAMYFCASRAGTGGTAEKLFFGSGTQLSVL.